Listed below are T cell receptor beta chains from one sample, sequenced in a study of technical replicates of blood from a handful of donors. TCRdb keeps only in-frame clones here, not all; method: immunoSEQ multiplex PCR. The sample lists tens of thousands of clones; roughly 96% were seen once. The sequencing sample was made of T cells isolated from PBMCs. These receptors were collected from a human donor in good health. Each CDR3 is given with its conserved first and last residue. The order of the fields is V gene, J gene, D gene, clone size, CDR3 DNA, CDR3 protein. D genes are given only for firm matches. The listing skips clone size in some rows; elsewhere it reads once, few, many or a size class.

>TRBV30|TRBJ2-7|TRBD2|NA
TGTGCCTGGACCGGGACTACCCTCGTAGGGCAGTACTTC
CAWTGTTLVGQYF
>TRBV30|TRBJ1-2|NA|NA
TGTGCCTGGAGCCCATCCTCAGGAAACTATGGCTACACCTTC
CAWSPSSGNYGYTF
>TRBV9|TRBJ2-5|NA|NA
TGTGCCAGCAGCGAGGTCACGGGAGAGACCCAGTACTTC
CASSEVTGETQYF
>TRBV19|TRBJ1-5|NA|once
TGTGCCAGTAGTCCAGCCGGGACTAGGGCGAAGGGAAGCAATCAGCCCCAGCATTTT
CASSPAGTRAKGSNQPQHF
>TRBV28|TRBJ1-2|NA|NA
TGTGCCAGCAGCCCTGGACAATTCTATGGCTACACCTTC
CASSPGQFYGYTF
>TRBV29-1|TRBJ2-2|TRBD1|NA
TGCAGCGTTGAAGATGCCGGACAGGGGGCCGGGGAGCTGTTTTTT
CSVEDAGQGAGELFF
>TRBV6-1|TRBJ1-5|TRBD1|NA
TGTGCCAGCAGGCCCGAAGGGGGCGGTCAGCCCCAGCATTTT
CASRPEGGGQPQHF
>TRBV7-3|TRBJ2-3|TRBD2|NA
TGTGCCAGCAGCCAGTCGGGGGGTAGCGCTACGCAGTATTTT
CASSQSGGSATQYF
>TRBV13|TRBJ2-7|TRBD2|NA
TGTGCCAGCAGCTCTAGCGGGAGCGAGCCTTACGAGCAGTACTTC
CASSSSGSEPYEQYF
>TRBV6-6|TRBJ2-7|NA|NA
TGTGCCAGCAGCCCAACTCCCTACGAGCAGTACTTC
CASSPTPYEQYF
>TRBV5-1|TRBJ1-3|TRBD1|NA
TGCGCCAGCAGCTCGGGGGACAGGTTCTCTGGAAACACCATATATTTT
CASSSGDRFSGNTIYF
>TRBV4-1|TRBJ1-5|NA|NA
TGCGCCAGCAGCCAACCGGGAACCAAGGGACAGCCCCAGCATTTT
CASSQPGTKGQPQHF
>TRBV28|TRBJ2-7|TRBD2|NA
TGTGCCACCAGACTAGCGGGAAGGTTCGATTCGCAGTACTTC
CATRLAGRFDSQYF
>TRBV7-9|TRBJ2-2|NA|NA
TGTGCCAGCAGCTTAGCGGCCGGGAGCACCGGGGAGCTGTTTTTT
CASSLAAGSTGELFF
>TRBV2|TRBJ2-3|NA|NA
TGTGCCAGCCCGGGGTCCCTCCACACAGATACGCAGTATTTT
CASPGSLHTDTQYF
>TRBV6-5|TRBJ2-1|NA|NA
TGTGCCAGCAGTTACGTACGGGAATACTACAATGAGCAGTTCTTC
CASSYVREYYNEQFF
>TRBV27|TRBJ2-1|NA|NA
TGTGCCAGCAGTTGGGCAGGGTTCTCCTACAATGAGCAGTTCTTC
CASSWAGFSYNEQFF
>TRBV27|TRBJ1-1|NA|NA
TGTGCCAGCAAAAAGGGGGTGAACACTGAAGCTTTCTTT
CASKKGVNTEAFF
>TRBV29-1|TRBJ2-1|NA|NA
TGCAGCACTGAGCAGACAGCCGGAACCTCCTACAATGAGCAGTTCTTC
CSTEQTAGTSYNEQFF
>TRBV6-5|TRBJ1-2|NA|NA
TGTGCCACCGCACTACAGGGAATCAATGGCTACACCTTC
CATALQGINGYTF
>TRBV15|TRBJ2-5|TRBD2|NA
TGTGCCACCAGCCGAGGGCTCGGGGGGGGCGAACCCCAAGAGACCCAGTACTTC
CATSRGLGGGEPQETQYF
>TRBV5-1|TRBJ2-2|TRBD1|once
TGCGCCAGCAGCTATGGACAGGGGCTGGGTACCGGGGAGCTGTTTTTT
CASSYGQGLGTGELFF
>TRBV4-1|TRBJ1-4|NA|NA
TGCGCCAGCAGCCAATGGAGGTATGAAAAACTGTTTTTT
CASSQWRYEKLFF
>TRBV4-1|TRBJ1-5|NA|NA
TGCGCCAGCAGCCAAGATCCTGGCAGGGTAAATCAGCCCCAGCATTTT
CASSQDPGRVNQPQHF
>TRBV4-1|TRBJ1-2|TRBD1|NA
TGCGCCAGCAGCCCAGGGACAGGGGGGGACTATGGCTACACCTTC
CASSPGTGGDYGYTF
>TRBV18|TRBJ2-3|NA|few
TGTGCCAGCTCACCTGAACAGGGACGGGCTTGGGCAGATACGCAGTATTTT
CASSPEQGRAWADTQYF
>TRBV2|TRBJ1-1|NA|few
TGTGCCAGCAGCGGGGAGGGGACGCATCTTGAAGCTTTCTTT
CASSGEGTHLEAFF